One and the same sample provided the 26 T cell receptor beta chains below, sequenced in a study of T cell responses to AZD1222 COVID-19 vaccine. Clones were sequenced by immunoSEQ multiplex PCR, and TCRdb holds only the in-frame ones, with some missing. The profile shows over 85,000 clones, 80% to 95% of them singletons. The sample in question was peripheral blood, obtained 28 days after the second AZD1222 dose. These receptors were taken from an adult who received the AZD1222 COVID-19 vaccine.

The chain is built from TRBV7-9 and TRBJ1-1, with a possible D match to TRBD1 (6 bases). V lost 5 bases and J lost 1, with 17 bases in between. The length of the CDR3 is 16 residues. Germline V gene lookup returns CDR1 SEHNR and CDR2 FQNEAQ (reference sequence). CDR3 DNA: TGTGCCAGCAGCCATCACAGGTTGGGGGCGAACACTGAAGCTTTCTTT. Residues: CASSHHRLGANTEAFF.

V and J are TRBV19 and TRBJ2-2, with a weak D call TRBD1 (8 bases). Germline V gene data show CDR1 as LNHDA and CDR2 as SQIVND (reference sequence). The V gene lost 4 bases and the J gene lost 6 bases, with 15 bases spanning the gap. This CDR3 has 15 residues. CDR3 DNA: TGTGCCAGTAGTAAGGACAGGGAGGGTGCCGGGGAGCTGTTTTTT. This gives the protein CASSKDREGAGELFF.

V usage is TRBV19 and J usage is TRBJ2-3; D is unresolved. The V gene's germline CDR1 is LNHDA and CDR2 SQIVND (reference sequence). CDR3 size: 12 residues. V lost 4 bases and J 6 bases, leaving 8 bases between the germline ends. DNA for the CDR3: TGTGCCAGTAGTAAGGTTTCGGATACGCAGTATTTT. It encodes CASSKVSDTQYF. Together with reference TRBV19 and TRBJ2-3, the CDR3 gives the full variable domain: DGGITQSPKYLFRKEGQNVTLSCEQNLNHDAMYWYRQDPGQGLRLIYYSQIVNDFQKGDIAEGYSVSREKKESFPLTVTSAQKNPTAFYLCASSKVSDTQYFGPGTRLTVL.

The V gene is TRBV7-3, the J gene TRBJ1-1, with a weak D call TRBD1 (5 bases). The germline V gene has CDR1 SGHTA and CDR2 FQGTGA. V lost 4 bases and J 4 bases, leaving 13 bases between the germline ends. CDR3 length: 14 amino acids. The CDR3 nucleotides are TGTGCCAGCAGCTCCCTCGACAGTTCCACTGAAGCTTTCTTT. Protein product: CASSSLDSSTEAFF. Filled out from reference TRBV7-3 and TRBJ1-1, the complete variable domain reads GAGVSQTPSNKVTEKGKYVELRCDPISGHTALYWYRQSLGQGPEFLIYFQGTGAADDSGLPNDRFFAVRPEGSVSTLKIQRTERGDSAVYLCASSSLDSSTEAFFGQGTRLTVV.

CDR3 DNA: TGTGCCAGCAGTTACTCGACTGGGATGGGCTACACCTTC. It is translated as CASSYSTGMGYTF. The chain joins TRBV6-5 to TRBJ1-2; D call uncertain. The CDR3 totals 13 residues. Looked up from germline, CDR1 is MNHEY and CDR2 is SVGAGI. With 0 bases removed from V and 8 bases from J, the gap between germline ends came to 10 bases.

The genes are TRBV7-3 and TRBJ2-7; TRBD2 agrees at 12 bases. V lost 5 bases to trimming and J lost 2 bases; unmatched junction nucleotides: 4. The germline V gene has CDR1 SGHTA and CDR2 FQGTGA. The CDR3 extends over 15 amino acids. CDR3 in DNA: TGTGCCAGCAGCGCGTCTAGCGGGGGGGCCTACGAGCAGTACTTC. Its translation is CASSASSGGAYEQYF.

This sequence joins TRBV9 and TRBJ2-1; 10 nucleotides line up with TRBD2. The CDR3 extends over 15 amino acids. J lost 7 bases, V lost 0 bases, and 4 bases had no gene match. Germline V gene sequence: CDR1 SGDLS, CDR2 YYNGEE. CDR3 protein: CASSVGTSGLNEQFF. In nucleotides, the CDR3 is TGTGCCAGCAGCGTAGGGACTAGCGGTCTGAATGAGCAGTTCTTC.

The gene calls are TRBV5-1 and TRBJ2-7; D possibly corresponds to TRBD1 (6 bases). The CDR3 extends over 15 amino acids. CDR1 is SGHRS, CDR2 YFSETQ, per germline. Trimming took off 3 bases at V and 3 bases at J, with 16 bases between the two ends. The CDR3 sequence: CASSWATGSGYEQYF. CDR3 coding DNA: TGCGCCAGCAGCTGGGCTACAGGGTCGGGCTACGAGCAGTACTTC.

Concerning this clone: Other DNA variants within this sample encode the same CDR3. The chain combines TRBV5-1 with TRBJ1-4, with D perhaps matching TRBD1 (5 bases). V lost 0 bases and J lost 2, with 8 bases in between. Germline-derived CDR1 and CDR2 are SGHRS and YFSETQ. This CDR3 contains 15 residues. CDR3 nucleotides: TGCGCCAGCAGCTTGGCAGGGAGTACTAATGAAAAACTGTTTTTT. Protein product: CASSLAGSTNEKLFF.

The J gene is TRBJ2-5, the V gene TRBV2; D may be TRBD2 (6 bases). Germline CDR1 reads SNHLY; CDR2 reads FYNNEI. The V end lost 3 bases, the J end lost 3 bases, and 14 bases lay between the germline ends. CDR3 length: 15 amino acids. In DNA, the CDR3 is TGTGCCAGCAGTGACCCGCCGACGGGGGAAGAGACCCAGTACTTC. It yields the protein CASSDPPTGEETQYF. The full variable domain, in which reference TRBV2 and TRBJ2-5 provide the parts outside the CDR3, is EPEVTQTPSHQVTQMGQEVILRCVPISNHLYFYWYRQILGQKVEFLVSFYNNEISEKSEIFDDQFSVERPDGSNFTLKIRSTKLEDSAMYFCASSDPPTGEETQYFGPGTRLLVL.

The rearrangement links TRBV11-2 to TRBJ2-6; 11 bases are a match to TRBD2. Germline V lookup: CDR1 SGHAT, CDR2 FQNNGV. This CDR3 has 18 amino acids. V lost 2 bases and J lost 2; bases outside the gene matches: 5. DNA for the CDR3: TGTGCCAGCAGCTTACGGCTAGCGGGGGGTACTGGGGCCAACGTCCTGACTTTC. Translated, it gives CASSLRLAGGTGANVLTF.

The chain uses TRBV7-8 and TRBJ2-7; 8 nucleotides align to TRBD2. Losses at the gene ends were 1 base for V and 0 bases for J; bases not matched to a gene: 11. The CDR3 sequence is 18 residues long. The germline V gene has CDR1 SGHVS and CDR2 FQNEAQ. CDR3 amino acids: CASSLGLGLAGSSYEQYF. The CDR3 nucleotides are TGTGCCAGCAGCTTAGGTTTAGGGTTAGCGGGGAGCTCCTACGAGCAGTACTTC.

This chain links TRBV4-2 with TRBJ1-1; the D is unclear. Deletions cut 1 base from V and 3 bases from J, with 6 bases between. The CDR3 covers 13 residues. CDR1 LGHNA and CDR2 YNFKEQ come from the germline V gene. CDR3 nucleotides: TGTGCCAGCAGCCAAGTAAGGGACACTGAAGCTTTCTTT. It specifies CASSQVRDTEAFF.

This clone was seen a single time. The chain links TRBV2 to TRBJ2-5; unclear D gene. Per germline, CDR1 SNHLY and CDR2 FYNNEI. V lost 5 bases and J lost 1, with 11 bases in between. This CDR3 spans 14 amino acids. This chain's CDR3 is CASSPYGFQETQYF. CDR3 sequence (DNA): TGTGCCAGCAGTCCGTATGGGTTCCAAGAGACCCAGTACTTC.

The chain has TRBV21-1 and TRBJ2-1; the D segment call TRBD1 is taken from the table without a DNA check. TRBV21-1 is labeled a pseudogene. This CDR3 contains 15 residues. The CDR3 reads CASSKTGTAINEQFF. Here the CDR3 DNA reads TGTGCCAGCAGCAAAACCGGGACAGCCATCAATGAGCAGTTCTTC.

This clone was observed once. This chain joins TRBV3-1 (or the pseudogene TRBV3-2) and TRBJ1-1; no definite D call. CDR1 and CDR2 (germline): LGHDT, YNNKEL (reference sequence). This CDR3 has 14 residues. V lost 4 bases to trimming and J lost 4 bases, with 13 bases between them. As DNA, the CDR3 is TGTGCCAGCAGCCCCGTCTGGGGAAGCACTGAAGCTTTCTTT. Its translation: CASSPVWGSTEAFF.

This clone was observed a handful of times. The chain is built from TRBV24-1 and TRBJ1-6; D unresolved. The CDR3 has 15 amino acids. From germline, CDR1 is KGHDR and CDR2 SFDVKD. Trimming left V 0 bases short and J 7 bases short, with 9 bases between. CDR3 nucleotide sequence: TGTGCCACCAGTGATTTGGACACTGAAAATTCACCCCTCCACTTT. As protein: CATSDLDTENSPLHF.

The genes are TRBV4-3 and TRBJ2-1; TRBD2 aligns across 10 bases. With V trimmed by 4 bases and J by 4 bases, 16 bases remained unmatched. The CDR3 totals 19 residues. From germline, CDR1 is LGHNA and CDR2 YSLEER. Here the CDR3 reads CASSRVPRAAGGVYNEQFF. DNA of the CDR3: TGCGCCAGCAGCCGTGTTCCCCGTGCAGCGGGGGGGGTATACAATGAGCAGTTCTTC.

The chain is built from TRBV2 and TRBJ2-7; D is possibly TRBD1 or TRBD2 (5 bases each). Germline CDR1 is SNHLY and CDR2 is FYNNEI. Trimming cost V 3 bases and J 9 bases, with 21 bases left between them. There are 15 residues in the CDR3. The CDR3 loop is CASSELPGAKFGQYF. The CDR3 nucleotides read TGTGCCAGCAGTGAGCTCCCCGGGGCGAAATTTGGGCAGTACTTC.

The rearrangement links TRBV28 to TRBJ2-7; D is uncertain. Germline loops: CDR1 MDHEN, CDR2 SYDVKM. V gave up 3 bases and J gave up 2 bases, with 5 bases separating them. The CDR3 has 12 residues. The CDR3 sequence: CASSFSPYEQYF. The CDR3 DNA is TGTGCCAGCAGTTTCTCACCCTACGAGCAGTACTTC.

This clone came up a few times. V usage is TRBV7-6 and J usage is TRBJ1-6; TRBD1 is a possible D gene (5 bases). V dropped 2 bases and J dropped 7 bases, with 12 bases sitting between them. The CDR3 is 15 amino acids. Germline lookup yields CDR1 SGHVS and CDR2 FNYEAQ. DNA of the CDR3: TGTGCCAGCAGCTTATATGGGACCCGGAATTCACCCCTCCACTTT. It translates to CASSLYGTRNSPLHF.

V gene TRBV5-6 combines with J gene TRBJ2-1; TRBD1 or TRBD2 may be the D gene (8 bases each). The CDR3 is made up of 17 amino acids. Trimming stripped 4 bases from V and 2 bases from J, with 19 bases between. Germline values: CDR1 SGHDT, CDR2 YYEEEE. The CDR3 is CASSRGGTGEAYNEQFF. The DNA for the CDR3 is TGTGCCAGCAGCCGCGGGGGGACAGGTGAAGCCTACAATGAGCAGTTCTTC.

V usage is TRBV6-2 or TRBV6-3 and J usage is TRBJ1-1; a weak D match, TRBD1 (5 bases). The V end lost 0 bases, the J end lost 11 bases, and 10 bases lay between the germline ends. Germline assignment: CDR1 MNHEY and CDR2 SVGEGT. The CDR3 contains 12 residues. The CDR3 bases are TGTGCCAGCAGTTACTCGACAGTAAAGGCTTTCTTT. Its protein product is CASSYSTVKAFF.

The chain combines TRBV2 with TRBJ2-7; D not certain. The V gene lost 1 base and the J gene lost 5 bases, with 6 bases spanning the gap. The CDR3 runs to 12 residues. CDR1 and CDR2 from the germline V gene are SNHLY and FYNNEI. Written as DNA, the CDR3 is TGTGCCAGCAGTGAAGAGTCCGACGAGCAGTACTTC. It is translated as CASSEESDEQYF. Full variable domain (remainder filled in from reference TRBV2 and TRBJ2-7): EPEVTQTPSHQVTQMGQEVILRCVPISNHLYFYWYRQILGQKVEFLVSFYNNEISEKSEIFDDQFSVERPDGSNFTLKIRSTKLEDSAMYFCASSEESDEQYFGPGTRLTVT.

This clone appeared a single time. V and J are TRBV6-5 and TRBJ2-1; TRBD1 matches 7 bases. V was pared by 7 bases and J by 0 bases, with 6 bases of the junction left unmatched. This CDR3 is 15 amino acids long. The germline V gene has CDR1 MNHEY and CDR2 SVGAGI. The CDR3 reads CASTSGDSSYNEQFF. The DNA for the CDR3 is TGTGCCAGCACCTCCGGGGACAGCTCCTACAATGAGCAGTTCTTC.

This CDR3 reads CASSRMNYGYTF. The DNA for the CDR3 is TGTGCCAGTAGTAGAATGAACTATGGCTACACCTTC. J is TRBJ1-2 and V is TRBV19, with D uncertain. This CDR3 has 12 amino acids. The germline gives CDR1 LNHDA, CDR2 SQIVND (reference sequence). V was shortened by 4 bases and J by 2 bases, with 5 bases between the two germline ends.